This T cell receptor beta chain was sequenced for a study of cytomegalovirus exposure and HLA in healthy donors. The table lists this clone with a few counts. Its target is unknown. PCR was performed using 60 Vbeta and 13 Jbeta primers. TCRdb's copy holds only in-frame clones and misses some; the assay was immunoSEQ multiplex PCR. The sample records roughly 180,000 clones, 75% being singletons. Study-wide findings and caveats: Earlier analysis looked at TCR beta V segments, and most were productive about 87% or about 30% of the time. Cytomegalovirus-associated TCR beta chains were listed, numbering 164.

The donors were healthy bone marrow donors. The TCR was taken from a female donor in good health and CMV-seronegative. Sequencing input: PBMCs.

The CDR3: CASSRQGLNSPLHF. The CDR3 region has the DNA TGTGCCAGCAGTAGACAGGGGTTGAATTCACCCCTCCACTTT. J is TRBJ1-6 and V is TRBV6-5, with 8 bases lining up with TRBD1. The CDR3 runs to 14 residues. V lost 5 bases to trimming and J lost 7 bases; unmatched junction nucleotides: 4. Per germline, CDR1 MNHEY and CDR2 SVGAGI.